This TCR beta chain came from a study of T-cell reconstitution after alpha-beta-depleted transplantation in children (dated by TCRdb to the mid-2010s). Some background on the complete study: Using TCR repertoire profiling, the study quantitatively followed how T-cell immune reconstitution unfolded in children after TCRalphabeta/CD19-depleted allogeneic hematopoietic cell transplantation.

Remarks on this clonotype: The antigen it recognizes is unknown. There are no base qualities to consult, and no much larger clone falls within one base.

The library relied on PCR. The instrument was an Illumina HiSeq 2500. TCR library preparation used molecular barcoding, with unique molecular identifiers applied to normalize quantification of the TCRbeta repertoire. TCRdb reprocessing: public reads trimmed at Q25 with fastp, clones called with MiXCR, in-frame beta chains kept. Each record represents a unique CDR3 protein, reported with the most common genes and DNA among its rows. This sample lists around 480,000 distinct CDR3 sequences; approximately 29% were detected once. 2% to 3% of the sample rests with the top ten. There are 16 amino acids in the CDR3, from cysteine to phenylalanine inclusive. Just CDR3 DNA is preserved here, 48 bases in frame from base 1. The germline V gene (reference sequence) gives CDR1 as WNHNN and CDR2 as SYGVQD. V and J are trimmed by 4 bases and 3 bases, and the gene matches miss 11 bases of the junction.

Sequencing was performed on PBMCs from the stem cell graft donor, taken from the stem cell graft. This TCR derives from a human donor who donated a stem cell graft to a child with aplastic anemia. Here the chain combines TRBV10-1 and TRBJ2-5; the central 7 bases match TRBD1. The DNA sequence is as follows: TGCGCCAGCAGTGTCGACAGGGTACGGGTCGAAGAGACCCAGTACTTC. Translation gives CASSVDRVRVEETQYF.